Listed here are 9 T cell receptor beta chains from one sample, sequenced in a study of beta chain features in type 1 diabetes (dated by TCRdb to 2016 to 2018). Receptors were amplified or captured by the immunoSEQ multiplex PCR assay. The High Capacity cDNA Reverse Transcription Kit was used to reverse transcribe all of the isolated RNA, meaning that expressed TCRB transcripts were what got sequenced. TCRdb's version of the immuneACCESS table is confined to in-frame rearrangements and falls short of the full clone set. An unresolved V gene accounts for under half of the shortfall where checked; the remainder is of unknown origin. This sample gives tens of thousands of clones in total; 30% to 40% of them show up just once. The biggest ten clones account for 0.4% to 0.55% of the sample. Sequencing used stem cell memory CD4+ T cells from blood. The cell subset or site label for this specimen denotes: stem cell-like memory CD4+ T cells. These receptor sequences come from a woman under 30 in good health.

The genes are TRBV5-6 and TRBJ2-3, with 7 bases matching TRBD2. The CDR3 is 16 residues long. Looked up from germline, CDR1 is SGHDT and CDR2 is YYEEEE. With V trimmed by 4 bases and J by 2 bases, 10 bases remained unmatched. CDR3 DNA: TGTGCCAGCAGCCCCATGGTGCAGCGGGACACAGATACGCAGTATTTT. Translating gives CASSPMVQRDTDTQYF.

There are a few counts of this clone. The chain combines TRBV7-2 with TRBJ1-2; TRBD1 agrees at 8 bases. Per germline, CDR1 SGHTA and CDR2 FQGNSA. V trimming: 1 base; J trimming: 4 bases; junction bases outside the gene matches: 2. The CDR3 has 14 residues. CDR3 region: CASSLEQGVYGYTF. The CDR3 DNA reads TGTGCCAGCAGCTTAGAACAGGGGGTCTATGGCTACACCTTC.

This clone was seen only a few times. This chain joins TRBV10-3 and TRBJ1-5, with D unresolved. V was clipped by 11 bases and J by 1 base, with 12 bases between them. Germline assignment: CDR1 ENHRY and CDR2 SYGVKD. This CDR3 is built from 13 residues. Here the CDR3 reads CASQGGSNQPQHF. In DNA form, the CDR3 reads TGTGCCTCCCAAGGCGGGAGCAATCAGCCCCAGCATTTT.

The gene calls are TRBV6-1 and TRBJ2-7, with D unresolved. The CDR3 contains 12 residues. Germline CDR1 MNHNS, CDR2 SASEGT. V was clipped by 3 bases and J by 4 bases, with 7 bases between them. CDR3 region: CASSDPGYEQYF. The DNA for the CDR3 is TGTGCCAGCAGTGACCCAGGTTACGAGCAGTACTTC.

This clone was found a few times. This rearrangement joins TRBV7-2 to TRBJ2-1, with TRBD2 matching over 15 bases. V trimming: 3 bases; J trimming: 5 bases; junction bases outside the gene matches: 8. The germline CDR1 and CDR2 sequences are SGHTA and FQGNSA. This CDR3 is built from 18 residues. The CDR3 DNA reads as TGTGCCAGCAGCTTTCGGACTAGCGGGGGGGCCACCCACAATGAGCAGTTCTTC. Translating it yields CASSFRTSGGATHNEQFF.

The gene calls are TRBV30 and TRBJ2-1, with TRBD2 matching 7 bases. CDR3 length: 17 amino acids. The trim removed 3 bases at V and 5 bases at J, leaving 16 bases unmatched. Per the germline V gene, CDR1 is GTSNPN and CDR2 is SVGIG (reference sequence). CDR3 nucleotide sequence: TGTGCCTGGAGCCCCTACTGGGGGGAGGGCCCTAACAATGAGCAGTTCTTC. It specifies CAWSPYWGEGPNNEQFF.

The chain uses TRBV9 and TRBJ2-3; 7 positions match TRBD2. Germline CDR1 and CDR2: SGDLS and YYNGEE. The CDR3 contains 15 residues. Losses at the gene ends were 4 bases for V and 2 bases for J; bases not matched to a gene: 7. CDR3 DNA sequence: TGTGCCAGCAGCCGATCGGGACTAATCACAGATACGCAGTATTTT. This codes for CASSRSGLITDTQYF.

The V and J genes are TRBV10-2 and TRBJ2-7, with 16 positions matching TRBD2. Per germline, CDR1 WSHSY and CDR2 SAAADI. The CDR3 extends over 18 amino acids. V shed 3 bases, J shed 2 bases, and the junction held 7 bases outside the gene matches. The CDR3 loop is CASSDQPGLAGGAYEQYF. DNA for the CDR3: TGCGCCAGCAGTGATCAACCGGGACTAGCGGGAGGGGCCTACGAGCAGTACTTC.

The gene calls are TRBV14 and TRBJ1-1; D gene unclear. V was clipped by 4 bases and J by 5 bases, with 11 bases between them. The CDR3 runs 13 residues. The germline CDR1 and CDR2 sequences are SGHDN and FVKESK. DNA of the CDR3: TGTGCCAGCAGCCTAGCGGGCGGAACTGAAGCTTTCTTT. Encoded protein: CASSLAGGTEAFF.